One T cell receptor beta chain is described in this entry. The data were taken from a study of tumor-infiltrating lymphocytes in oesophageal squamous cell carcinoma. CDR3 size: 19 residues. Germline CDR1 reads SGHTA; CDR2 reads FQGNSA. A single record per CDR3 protein comes from TCRdb applying MiXCR to the PCR reads. Seen here are 10,000 to 15,000 distinct CDR3 sequences, more than 55% observed once, and the top ten hold around a third. This sequence originates from a female donor with esophageal squamous cell carcinoma. V gene TRBV7-2 combines with J gene TRBJ2-5; 7 bases align to TRBD2. Gene TRBJ2-1 matches the end of the DNA better, so the J call may be wrong. Sequencing was carried out using esophageal tumor tissue. This CDR3 is CASSFDGLWAGEPYNEQFF. For the CDR3, the DNA is TGTGCCAGCAGCTTCGACGGCCTCTGGGCGGGAGAACCCTACAATGAGCAGTTCTTC.